A single sample is the source of the 21 T cell receptor beta chains below, sequenced in a study of spatial heterogeneity in lung cancer. Each CDR3 protein gets one entry after TCRdb re-called the 5' RACE reads with MiXCR. The sample lists roughly 48,000 distinct CDR3 sequences, about 5.8% occurring once. The time point here: sample taken at primary tumor resection. This specimen consisted of PBMCs, obtained at surgery. The receptors were sampled from a male donor with early-stage non-small cell lung cancer.

This clonotype was seen many times. The rearrangement links TRBV4-2 to TRBJ2-1, with D perhaps matching TRBD2 (6 bases). The CDR3 contains 12 residues. Germline CDR1 LGHNA, CDR2 YNFKEQ. V lost 0 bases and J 12 bases, leaving 9 bases between the germline ends. The CDR3 bases are TGTGCCAGCAGCCAAGATTGGACTACGCAGTTCTTC. Protein sequence: CASSQDWTTQFF.

This clonotype showed up many times. The gene calls are TRBV10-3 and TRBJ2-1; D is unresolved. This CDR3 spans 12 amino acids. V was trimmed by 2 bases and J by 11 bases, leaving 10 bases between them. Per the germline V gene, CDR1 is ENHRY and CDR2 is SYGVKD. In DNA form, the CDR3 reads TGTGCCATCAGTGAGGACTTGCGAAAGCAGTTCTTC. Protein sequence: CAISEDLRKQFF.

CDR3 loop: CSAREGHYTEAFF. The DNA for the CDR3 is TGCAGTGCTAGAGAGGGACATTACACTGAAGCTTTCTTT. This chain connects TRBV20-1 to TRBJ1-1; D is perhaps TRBD1 (6 bases). Per the germline V gene, CDR1 is DFQATT and CDR2 is SNEGSKA (reference sequence). This CDR3 has 13 amino acids. With 0 bases removed from V and 3 bases from J, the gap between germline ends came to 8 bases.

This chain links TRBV27 with TRBJ2-3, with D hard to call. CDR1 is MNHEY and CDR2 is SMNVEV in the germline V gene (reference sequence). This CDR3 is built from 13 residues. The V end lost 8 bases, the J end lost 3 bases, and 12 bases lay between the germline ends. The CDR3 bases are TGTGCCAGCGGGAATCTAAGGACAGATACGCAGTATTTT. Amino acid sequence: CASGNLRTDTQYF.

The chain is built from TRBV12-3 or TRBV12-4 and TRBJ1-5; the D gene is possibly TRBD1 (5 bases). V lost 5 bases, J lost 10 bases, and 21 bases lay in between. The CDR3 length is 15 residues. The CDR3 is CASSQSGPGSYPQHF. DNA for the CDR3: TGTGCCAGCAGTCAAAGTGGGCCAGGGAGTTATCCCCAGCATTTT.

This clonotype has a count of ten or more. This rearrangement joins TRBV27 to TRBJ2-5; 12 nucleotides line up with TRBD2. Trimming cost V 5 bases and J 4 bases; bases outside gene matches: 5. The CDR3 covers 15 residues. Germline-derived CDR1 and CDR2 are MNHEY and SMNVEV (reference sequence). CDR3 protein: CASSVETSGRETQYF. DNA for the CDR3: TGTGCCAGCAGTGTCGAGACTAGCGGGAGAGAGACCCAGTACTTC.

This clonotype was found many times. The chain is built from TRBV5-1 and TRBJ2-5, with D perhaps given as TRBD1 or TRBD2 (5 bases each). Per the germline V gene, CDR1 is SGHRS and CDR2 is YFSETQ. The CDR3 spans 14 residues. V lost 0 bases and J lost 10, with 16 bases in between. The CDR3 DNA reads as TGCGCCAGCAGCTTGGGCCTCCAAGTGGGGGACCAGTACTTC. Translation gives CASSLGLQVGDQYF.

J is TRBJ2-3 and V is TRBV25-1, with 7 positions matching TRBD1. CDR1 MGHDK and CDR2 SYGVNS come from the germline V gene. V trimming: 4 bases; J trimming: 5 bases; junction bases outside the gene matches: 3. The CDR3 length is 13 residues. CDR3 protein: CASSVTGVDTQYF. For the CDR3, the DNA is TGTGCCAGCAGTGTAACAGGGGTAGATACGCAGTATTTT. Based on the CDR3 plus reference TRBV25-1 and TRBJ2-3, the full variable domain is EADIYQTPRYLVIGTGKKITLECSQTMGHDKMYWYQQDPGMELHLIHYSYGVNSTEKGDLSSESTVSRIRTEHFPLTLESARPSHTSQYLCASSVTGVDTQYFGPGTRLTVL.

There are many counts of this clonotype. This chain uses TRBV4-1 with TRBJ1-6; D ambiguous. Germline CDR1 and CDR2: MGHRA and YSYEKL. This CDR3 has 14 amino acids. Trimming shortened V by 0 bases and J by 9 bases, and 9 bases separated the two germline ends. CDR3 sequence (DNA): TGCGCCAGCAGCCAAGACCTCTACGTTTCACCCCTCCACTTT. Translated: CASSQDLYVSPLHF.

This clonotype was seen ten or more times. The chain combines TRBV20-1 with TRBJ1-6, with a tentative D call TRBD1 (6 bases). The CDR3 length is 17 residues. V dropped 3 bases and J dropped 0 bases, with 15 bases sitting between them. CDR1 is DFQATT and CDR2 is SNEGSKA in the germline V gene (reference sequence). The CDR3 spells CSARGGRGLSYNSPLHF. The CDR3 DNA reads as TGCAGTGCTAGGGGGGGGCGAGGGCTCTCCTATAATTCACCCCTCCACTTT.

This clonotype appeared many times. This chain connects TRBV27 to TRBJ1-4; D is possibly TRBD1 (6 bases). The CDR3 loop spans 15 amino acids. Germline V lookup: CDR1 MNHEY, CDR2 SMNVEV (reference sequence). Trimming pared 5 bases from V and 7 bases from J, leaving 17 bases between. CDR3: CASSPARGVSEKLFF. DNA for the CDR3: TGTGCCAGCAGTCCGGCCAGGGGCGTGAGTGAAAAACTGTTTTTT.

This chain links TRBV9 with TRBJ2-7; D possibly corresponds to TRBD2 (6 bases). The length of the CDR3 is 14 residues. V lost 3 bases, J lost 2 bases, and 12 bases lay in between. The V gene's germline CDR1 is SGDLS and CDR2 YYNGEE. CDR3 amino acids: CASSGGTPPYEQYF. DNA for the CDR3: TGTGCCAGCAGCGGCGGGACTCCACCCTACGAGCAGTACTTC.

This clonotype showed up many times. The gene calls are TRBV20-1 and TRBJ1-5, with no clear D. CDR1 is DFQATT and CDR2 is SNEGSKA in the germline V gene (reference sequence). Trimming cost V 6 bases and J 0 bases, with 12 bases left between them. The CDR3 is 14 amino acids. The DNA for the CDR3 is TGCAGTGCACCCAGTCATTATAGCAATCAGCCCCAGCATTTT. Translation gives CSAPSHYSNQPQHF.

In this sample, this clonotype turned up many times. The chain has TRBV20-1 and TRBJ2-7, with 7 bases lining up with TRBD2. Germline V gives CDR1 DFQATT, CDR2 SNEGSKA (reference sequence). J was trimmed by 4 bases and V by 3 bases; bases with no gene match: 6. This CDR3 contains 13 residues. The CDR3 loop is CSARRMGGYEQYF. CDR3 coding DNA: TGCAGTGCTAGGCGCATGGGGGGGTACGAGCAGTACTTC.

This clonotype was detected ten times or more. This chain joins TRBV7-6 and TRBJ2-1; 9 nucleotides match TRBD2. CDR1 SGHVS and CDR2 FNYEAQ come from the germline V gene. V lost 1 base, J lost 4 bases, and 11 bases stayed unmatched. The CDR3 totals 18 residues. CDR3 protein: CASSLGDPGLANYNEQFF. The CDR3 region has the DNA TGTGCCAGCAGCTTAGGGGATCCAGGACTAGCGAATTACAATGAGCAGTTCTTC.

This clonotype was observed many times. The rearrangement joins TRBV7-2 to TRBJ2-1; D uncertain. Trimming left V 1 base short and J 0 bases short, with 7 bases between. There are 15 residues in the CDR3. Germline V gene sequence: CDR1 SGHTA, CDR2 FQGNSA. CDR3 nucleotides: TGTGCCAGCAGCTTAGGGCCCCTCTCCTACAATGAGCAGTTCTTC. Protein product: CASSLGPLSYNEQFF.

In this sample, this clonotype turned up many times. V and J are TRBV20-1 and TRBJ1-1; D not certain. In germline, CDR1 is DFQATT, CDR2 SNEGSKA (reference sequence). The CDR3 spans 16 residues. Trimming removed 6 bases at V and 5 bases at J, with 25 bases between. This chain's CDR3 is CSAPNSQKALGTEAFF. The CDR3 DNA sequence: TGCAGTGCCCCGAACTCCCAAAAGGCGCTGGGGACTGAAGCTTTCTTT.

At least ten counts were recorded for this clonotype. This chain uses TRBV19 with TRBJ2-7, with D perhaps matching TRBD1 or TRBD2 (6 bases each). CDR1 is LNHDA, CDR2 SQIVND, per germline (reference sequence). The CDR3 totals 14 residues. Trimming shortened V by 3 bases and J by 7 bases, and 16 bases separated the two germline ends. The CDR3 reads CASSIYGGVDEQYF. DNA for the CDR3: TGTGCCAGTAGTATCTACGGGGGCGTGGATGAGCAGTACTTC.

This clonotype was seen ten or more times. The V gene is TRBV27, the J gene TRBJ2-3; D ambiguous. The V end lost 6 bases, the J end lost 1 base, and 17 bases lay between the germline ends. The CDR3 has 16 amino acids. Per germline, CDR1 MNHEY and CDR2 SMNVEV (reference sequence). CDR3 loop: CASRSFILSRTDTQYF. Here the CDR3 DNA reads TGTGCCAGCAGAAGTTTCATTCTTAGTCGCACAGATACGCAGTATTTT.

This clonotype appeared many times. The V call is TRBV11-2, the J call TRBJ1-6; no firm D call. Germline V lookup: CDR1 SGHAT, CDR2 FQNNGV. The CDR3 sequence is 14 residues long. Trimming shortened V by 5 bases and J by 7 bases, and 12 bases separated the two germline ends. CDR3 in DNA: TGTGCCAGCAGCCCGACCCATTCAAATTCACCCCTCCACTTT. It yields the protein CASSPTHSNSPLHF.

This clonotype was counted ten times or more. In DNA form, the CDR3 reads TGTGCCAGCAGCCACTCCCCGACAGGGGGTAAGAGGCGTTCACCCCTCCACTTT. This encodes CASSHSPTGGKRRSPLHF. The gene calls are TRBV3-1 and TRBJ1-6, with 9 nucleotides matching TRBD1. The CDR3 extends over 18 amino acids. V was clipped by 3 bases and J by 9 bases; unmatched bases: 15. Per the germline V gene, CDR1 is LGHDT and CDR2 is YNNKEL (reference sequence).